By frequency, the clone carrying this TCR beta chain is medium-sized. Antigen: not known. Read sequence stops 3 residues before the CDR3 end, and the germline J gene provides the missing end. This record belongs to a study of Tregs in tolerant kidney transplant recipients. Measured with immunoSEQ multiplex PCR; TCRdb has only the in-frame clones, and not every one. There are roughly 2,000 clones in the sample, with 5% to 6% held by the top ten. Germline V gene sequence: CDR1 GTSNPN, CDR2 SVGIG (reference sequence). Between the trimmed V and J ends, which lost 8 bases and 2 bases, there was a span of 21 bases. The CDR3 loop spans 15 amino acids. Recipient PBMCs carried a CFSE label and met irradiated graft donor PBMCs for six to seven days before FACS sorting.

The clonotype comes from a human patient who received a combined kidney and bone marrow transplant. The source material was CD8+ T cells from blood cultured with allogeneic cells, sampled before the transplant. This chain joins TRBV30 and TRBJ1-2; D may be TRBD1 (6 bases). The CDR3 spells CARRTAVVRNYGYTF. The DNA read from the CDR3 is TGTGCCCGTCGGACAGCTGTTGTAAGAAACTATGGC. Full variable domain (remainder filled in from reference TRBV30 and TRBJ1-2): SQTIHQWPATLVQPVGSPLSLECTVEGTSNPNLYWYRQAAGRGLQLLFYSVGIGQISSEVPQNLSASRPQDRQFILSSKKLLLSDSGFYLCARRTAVVRNYGYTFGSGTRLTVV.